Each of the 32 T cell receptor beta chains below was sequenced from the same sample in a study of T-cell memory formation after mild COVID-19. MiXCR was run by TCRdb on the 5' RACE reads, yielding one entry per CDR3 protein. Of some 150,000 distinct CDR3 sequences in the sample, around 21% were seen once. Sequenced material: PBMCs or a T cell subset sorted from them (not recorded which). These receptors all stem from an adult woman who had mild COVID-19 (a few samples of this study predate the infection). Cell type and time point are not known.

There are a few counts of this clonotype. This chain connects TRBV20-1 to TRBJ2-7; 14 nucleotides match TRBD2. Germline loops: CDR1 DFQATT, CDR2 SNEGSKA (reference sequence). CDR3 size: 17 residues. V lost 5 bases and J lost 0; bases outside the gene matches: 9. The CDR3 reads CSASRTSGGLSSYEQYF. The CDR3 DNA follows: TGCAGTGCTTCCCGGACTAGCGGGGGGCTTAGCTCCTACGAGCAGTACTTC.

This clonotype was counted a few times. The chain employs TRBV10-3 and TRBJ2-1; D gene unclear. The CDR3 extends over 14 amino acids. Germline V gene data show CDR1 as ENHRY and CDR2 as SYGVKD. The V end lost 6 bases, the J end lost 2 bases, and 11 bases lay between the germline ends. The CDR3 reads CAISGKTTYNEQFF. The CDR3 nucleotides read TGTGCCATCAGCGGAAAGACAACCTACAATGAGCAGTTCTTC.

This chain uses TRBV7-8 with TRBJ1-2; 7 bases map to TRBD1. This CDR3 spans 12 amino acids. The germline gives CDR1 SGHVS, CDR2 FQNEAQ. The V segment lost 5 bases and the J segment 8 bases; nucleotides outside the gene matches: 5. The CDR3 protein is CASSQQGLGYTF. The CDR3, as DNA: TGTGCCAGCAGCCAACAGGGGTTAGGCTACACCTTC. Supplemented by reference TRBV7-8 and TRBJ1-2, the full variable domain reads GAGVSQSPRYKVAKRGQDVALRCDPISGHVSLFWYQQALGQGPEFLTYFQNEAQLDKSGLPSDRFFAERPEGSVSTLKIQRTQQEDSAVYLCASSQQGLGYTFGSGTRLTVV.

The CDR3 spells CSARSGRGAGGYTF. The DNA of the CDR3 is TGCAGTGCTCGATCAGGCAGGGGCGCAGGTGGCTACACCTTC. This chain links TRBV20-1 with TRBJ1-2, with D possibly TRBD1 on 6 matching bases. Germline CDR1 and CDR2: DFQATT and SNEGSKA (reference sequence). Trimming stripped 5 bases from V and 7 bases from J, with 20 bases between. This CDR3 region has 14 residues.

CDR3 nucleotide sequence: TGTGCCAGCAGCCAAGTTGAAGGGGGCTACGAGCAGTACTTC. Residues: CASSQVEGGYEQYF. The genes are TRBV4-2 and TRBJ2-7, with D tentatively TRBD1 (6 bases). CDR3 size: 14 residues. Trimming pared 1 base from V and 3 bases from J, leaving 10 bases between. Looked up from germline, CDR1 is LGHNA and CDR2 is YNFKEQ.

This clonotype was counted many times. The chain uses TRBV6-2 or TRBV6-3 and TRBJ2-2; weak D call: TRBD1 (5 bases). The CDR3 runs to 15 residues. The germline V and J ends were trimmed by 5 bases and 0 bases, with 10 bases remaining between them. Germline values: CDR1 MNHEY, CDR2 SVGEGT. This CDR3 is CASSRTPANTGELFF. In DNA form, the CDR3 reads TGTGCCAGCAGTCGGACACCCGCGAACACCGGGGAGCTGTTTTTT.

This clonotype was seen a handful of times. The chain links TRBV30 to TRBJ2-5, with D unclear. The V end was cut by 0 bases, the J end by 1 base, with 6 bases between. The CDR3 sequence is 13 residues long. CDR1 is GTSNPN, CDR2 SVGIG, per germline (reference sequence). The CDR3 DNA follows: TGTGCCTGGAGTGTAATGCCCCAAGAGACCCAGTACTTC. Residues: CAWSVMPQETQYF.

The table lists this clonotype with a few counts. V usage is TRBV20-1 and J usage is TRBJ1-1; D is undetermined. Germline V gene lookup returns CDR1 DFQATT and CDR2 SNEGSKA (reference sequence). The V and J ends lost 6 bases and 7 bases respectively, with 12 bases between them. This CDR3 has 11 residues. CDR3 residues: CSAPRDFEAFF. The DNA of the CDR3 is TGCAGTGCCCCGCGGGATTTTGAAGCTTTCTTT.

The chain has TRBV12-3 or TRBV12-4 and TRBJ1-1; D not resolved. Trimming removed 3 bases from V and 0 bases from J, with 8 bases in between. The CDR3 sequence is 14 residues long. In DNA, the CDR3 is TGTGCCAGCAGTTTTAAGGAACTGAACACTGAAGCTTTCTTT. Residues: CASSFKELNTEAFF.

This clonotype was recorded a few times. J is TRBJ1-2 and V is TRBV27, with TRBD1 matching 7 bases. Germline loops: CDR1 MNHEY, CDR2 SMNVEV (reference sequence). V was pared by 5 bases and J by 2 bases, with 8 bases of the junction left unmatched. This CDR3 has 15 residues. The CDR3 reads CASSRGATGNYGYTF. CDR3 bases: TGTGCCAGCAGTCGAGGAGCGACAGGGAACTATGGCTACACCTTC.

The V gene is TRBV6-5, the J gene TRBJ1-6; 8 bases agree with TRBD1. The CDR3 sequence is 15 residues long. CDR1 is MNHEY and CDR2 is SVGAGI in the germline V gene. The ends lost 0 bases at V and 9 bases at J; junction bases unmatched: 4. In DNA, the CDR3 is TGTGCCAGCAGTTACTCAAGACAGGGGAGTTCACCCCTCCACTTT. Translated: CASSYSRQGSSPLHF.

The V call is TRBV20-1, the J call TRBJ1-5; D ambiguous. The ends were cut back, 5 bases at V and 2 bases at J, with 16 bases in the middle. Germline V gene data show CDR1 as DFQATT and CDR2 as SNEGSKA (reference sequence). The CDR3 extends over 15 amino acids. The CDR3 sequence is CSASRSRGGNQPQHF. As DNA, the CDR3 is TGCAGTGCTTCCCGATCGCGGGGTGGCAATCAGCCCCAGCATTTT.

The chain combines TRBV12-3 or TRBV12-4 with TRBJ2-2; TRBD2 is a possible D gene (5 bases). The V gene lost 5 bases and the J gene lost 8 bases, with 9 bases spanning the gap. The CDR3 is 12 amino acids. CDR3 coding DNA: TGTGCCAGCAGTGACCCGGGAGGGGAGCTGTTTTTT. Its translation: CASSDPGGELFF.

The DNA for the CDR3 is TGTGCCAGCAGAGAGGACAGGGGAGATCAGCCCCAGCATTTT. Its translation: CASREDRGDQPQHF. The chain has TRBV2 and TRBJ1-5; TRBD1 matches 9 bases. V lost 6 bases to trimming and J lost 5 bases; unmatched junction nucleotides: 5. The CDR3 contains 14 residues. Germline V gives CDR1 SNHLY, CDR2 FYNNEI.

The chain links TRBV18 to TRBJ1-1; no clear D gene. CDR3 length: 14 residues. Between the trimmed V and J ends, which lost 2 bases and 4 bases, there was a span of 11 bases. Germline-derived CDR1 and CDR2 are KGHSH and LQKENI. CDR3 sequence: CASSPLGSGTEAFF. The DNA for the CDR3 is TGTGCCAGCTCACCATTGGGGTCCGGCACTGAAGCTTTCTTT.

This clonotype was seen repeatedly, ten times or more. Mismatch with germline at one junction end may stem from a read error. The chain has TRBV20-1 and TRBJ2-7; D gene unclear. The CDR3 is 14 amino acids. Germline V gene sequence: CDR1 DFQATT, CDR2 SNEGSKA (reference sequence). The CDR3 nucleotides read TGCAGTGCTGGAGATAGGACGGGCAAATACGAGCAGTACTTC. Translating it yields CSAGDRTGKYEQYF.

Only a few counts were recorded for this clonotype. V usage is TRBV20-1 and J usage is TRBJ1-1; the D is unclear. This CDR3 region has 13 residues. Trimming pared 1 base from V and 0 bases from J, leaving 6 bases between. The germline gives CDR1 DFQATT, CDR2 SNEGSKA (reference sequence). This chain's CDR3 is CSARGPLNTEAFF. DNA for the CDR3: TGCAGTGCTAGAGGACCTTTGAACACTGAAGCTTTCTTT.

The V gene is TRBV18, the J gene TRBJ2-1; possible D gene TRBD2, 7 bases. Germline assignment: CDR1 KGHSH and CDR2 LQKENI. The germline V and J ends were trimmed by 1 base and 10 bases, with 11 bases remaining between them. The CDR3 has 13 amino acids. For the CDR3, the DNA is TGTGCCAGCTCACCACGGGGGGGGCCCGAGCAGTTCTTC. Its protein is CASSPRGGPEQFF.

This clonotype was found a few times. The chain's CDR3 is CASSQAGTSFTDTQYF. The CDR3 DNA reads as TGTGCCAGCAGCCAGGCTGGAACTAGCTTTACAGATACGCAGTATTTT. V usage is TRBV4-2 and J usage is TRBJ2-3; perhaps TRBD2 as D (6 bases). Germline CDR1 and CDR2: LGHNA and YNFKEQ. V was cut by 3 bases and J by 3 bases, with 16 bases left in between. This CDR3 contains 16 residues.

This clonotype was seen a single time. The genes are TRBV10-2 and TRBJ2-3, with 7 bases lining up with TRBD2. The CDR3 runs 14 residues. The ends lost 4 bases at V and 2 bases at J; junction bases unmatched: 3. Germline V gene sequence: CDR1 WSHSY, CDR2 SAAADI. The DNA of the CDR3 is TGCGCCAGCAGTGTTGCGGGGGACACAGATACGCAGTATTTT. It translates to CASSVAGDTDTQYF.

The J gene is TRBJ2-4, the V gene TRBV7-2; D not certain. The germline gives CDR1 SGHTA, CDR2 FQGNSA. This CDR3 spans 12 amino acids. Trimming stripped 2 bases from V and 11 bases from J, with 10 bases between. Written as DNA, the CDR3 is TGTGCCAGCAGCTTAACGCCCGTCTTTCAGTACTTC. Translation gives CASSLTPVFQYF.

This clonotype occurred a few times. V is TRBV20-1 and J is TRBJ1-1; D is unclear. The germline V gene has CDR1 DFQATT and CDR2 SNEGSKA (reference sequence). Trimming shortened V by 2 bases and J by 2 bases, and 9 bases separated the two germline ends. The CDR3 is 13 residues long. This CDR3 reads CSARSGANTEAFF. CDR3 nucleotides: TGCAGTGCTAGATCCGGAGCCAACACTGAAGCTTTCTTT.

This clonotype was observed a handful of times. V and J are TRBV3-1 and TRBJ2-7, with no clear D. Trimming shortened V by 1 base and J by 5 bases, and 3 bases separated the two germline ends. Germline loops: CDR1 LGHDT, CDR2 YNNKEL (reference sequence). The CDR3 spans 11 residues. CDR3 DNA: TGTGCCAGCAGCCAAGGGGACGAGCAGTACTTC. This sequence encodes CASSQGDEQYF.

V and J are TRBV18 and TRBJ2-1, with D possibly matching TRBD2 (6 bases). Trimming stripped 4 bases from V and 9 bases from J, with 19 bases between. Germline CDR1 and CDR2: KGHSH and LQKENI. CDR3 length: 15 amino acids. The DNA for the CDR3 is TGTGCCAGCTCACGCCCGGGACTCTACTCCGGTGAGCAGTTCTTC. Protein product: CASSRPGLYSGEQFF.

This clonotype was observed a handful of times. The rearrangement links TRBV4-3 to TRBJ1-3; no reliable D call. V lost 4 bases, J lost 0 bases, and 13 bases lay in between. Germline V gene lookup returns CDR1 LGHNA and CDR2 YSLEER. This CDR3 region has 16 residues. The CDR3 region is CASSPSWTFSGNTIYF. CDR3 nucleotide sequence: TGCGCCAGCAGCCCCTCTTGGACGTTCTCTGGAAACACCATATATTTT.

Ten or more counts support this clonotype. Here the CDR3 reads CASSLTGGTGANVLTF. The CDR3, as DNA: TGTGCCAGCAGTTTAACAGGGGGCACTGGGGCCAACGTCCTGACTTTC. The chain carries TRBV12-3 or TRBV12-4 and TRBJ2-6; 9 positions match TRBD1. The CDR3 sequence is 16 residues long. With V trimmed by 2 bases and J by 2 bases, 1 base remained unmatched.

V gene TRBV7-9 combines with J gene TRBJ2-3, with 11 positions matching TRBD2. V gave up 5 bases and J gave up 0 bases; unmatched junction bases: 4. Germline CDR1 and CDR2: SEHNR and FQNEAQ (reference sequence). This CDR3 spans 16 amino acids. CDR3 loop: CASSGGTSGSTDTQYF. In DNA, the CDR3 is TGTGCCAGCAGCGGTGGGACTAGCGGTAGCACAGATACGCAGTATTTT.

The rearrangement links TRBV5-5 to TRBJ2-7; D ambiguous. The germline V gene has CDR1 SGHKS and CDR2 YYEKEE (reference sequence). Trimming took off 0 bases at V and 0 bases at J, with 10 bases between the two ends. CDR3 length equals 15 residues. CDR3 sequence: CASSLGYSSSYEQYF. CDR3 coding DNA: TGTGCCAGCAGCTTGGGTTACTCCAGCTCCTACGAGCAGTACTTC. The full variable domain, rest sourced from reference TRBV5-5 and TRBJ2-7, is DAGVTQSPTHLIKTRGQQVTLRCSPISGHKSVSWYQQVLGQGPQFIFQYYEKEERGRGNFPDRFSARQFPNYSSELNVNALLLGDSALYLCASSLGYSSSYEQYFGPGTRLTVT.

The chain couples TRBV29-1 to TRBJ2-4; 10 bases are a match to TRBD1. CDR3 length: 15 residues. Germline V gene data show CDR1 as SQVTM and CDR2 as ANQGSEA. With 5 bases clipped from V and 1 base from J, the junction kept 5 bases outside the gene matches. The CDR3: CSVSDRGQAKNIQYF. In nucleotides, the CDR3 is TGCAGCGTTTCCGACAGGGGGCAGGCCAAAAACATTCAGTACTTC.

The chain links TRBV30 to TRBJ2-1, with 11 bases fitting TRBD2. The CDR3 is 14 residues long. V gave up 5 bases and J gave up 7 bases; unmatched junction bases: 7. Germline CDR1 reads GTSNPN; CDR2 reads SVGIG (reference sequence). The CDR3 sequence is CAWSTSGSDNEQFF. The CDR3 DNA sequence: TGTGCCTGGTCTACTAGCGGGAGTGATAATGAGCAGTTCTTC.

This clonotype was recorded a few times. The rearrangement uses TRBV25-1 and TRBJ1-5; D is unclear. CDR1 and CDR2 (germline): MGHDK, SYGVNS. This CDR3 spans 13 amino acids. The ends were cut back, 4 bases at V and 1 base at J, with 5 bases in the middle. The CDR3 nucleotides are TGTGCCAGCAGTGTGGGCAGCAATCAGCCCCAGCATTTT. It yields the protein CASSVGSNQPQHF. The whole variable domain, filled in from reference TRBV25-1 and TRBJ1-5, reads EADIYQTPRYLVIGTGKKITLECSQTMGHDKMYWYQQDPGMELHLIHYSYGVNSTEKGDLSSESTVSRIRTEHFPLTLESARPSHTSQYLCASSVGSNQPQHFGDGTRLSIL.

The chain has TRBV4-3 and TRBJ2-3, with 10 nucleotides matching TRBD2. CDR3 length: 17 residues. Trimming took 4 bases from V and 2 from J; bases not matched to a gene: 9. CDR1 is LGHNA, CDR2 YSLEER, per germline. The chain's CDR3 is CASSPMEAGGNTDTQYF. Written as DNA, the CDR3 is TGCGCCAGCAGCCCCATGGAAGCGGGAGGGAACACAGATACGCAGTATTTT.